The 15 T cell receptor beta chains in this list originate from one sample, sequenced in a study of blood T cell repertoires in COVID-19. Assay used: immunoSEQ multiplex PCR; TCRdb lists only in-frame clones, some missing. Among more than 55,000 clones listed, more than 70% were seen once. Source material: peripheral blood. These receptors originate from a woman aged 65 to 85 with acute or convalescent COVID-19.

This clone has a single count. This chain connects TRBV5-1 to TRBJ1-1, with 7 bases that match TRBD1. The CDR3 has 15 residues. Germline V gene data show CDR1 as SGHRS and CDR2 as YFSETQ. The V and J ends lost 4 bases and 4 bases, in that order; junction bases with no gene match: 10. CDR3 sequence: CASSPEGTGATEAFF. Here the CDR3 DNA reads TGCGCCAGCAGCCCGGAGGGTACAGGGGCCACTGAAGCTTTCTTT.

This clone has just a few counts. This chain uses TRBV9 with TRBJ1-2; 7 bases agree with TRBD1. The junction had 18 bases not matched to a gene; V was cut back by 6 bases and J by 7 bases. Germline V gene sequence: CDR1 SGDLS, CDR2 YYNGEE. The CDR3 length is 16 residues. CDR3: CASNPIDTTGPGGYTF. The CDR3 DNA reads as TGTGCCAGCAACCCGATAGATACGACAGGGCCTGGTGGCTACACCTTC. Complete variable domain (other parts from reference TRBV9 and TRBJ1-2): DSGVTQTPKHLITATGQRVTLRCSPRSGDLSVYWYQQSLDQGLQFLIQYYNGEERAKGNILERFSAQQFPDLHSELNLSSLELGDSALYFCASNPIDTTGPGGYTFGSGTRLTVV.

The V call is TRBV9, the J call TRBJ1-5; 7 bases are shared with TRBD1. With V trimmed by 0 bases and J by 5 bases, 11 bases remained unmatched. The germline CDR1 and CDR2 sequences are SGDLS and YYNGEE. The CDR3 has 17 amino acids. This CDR3 reads CASSVAVDRAKYQPQHF. The CDR3 DNA follows: TGTGCCAGCAGCGTAGCTGTTGACAGGGCCAAATATCAGCCCCAGCATTTT.

The chain couples TRBV7-3 to TRBJ2-1; D gene uncertain. This CDR3 is built from 15 residues. CDR1 SGHTA and CDR2 FQGTGA come from the germline V gene. Trimming pared 4 bases from V and 0 bases from J, leaving 10 bases between. This chain's CDR3 is CASSSQTLSYNEQFF. DNA of the CDR3: TGTGCCAGCAGCTCCCAGACTCTCTCCTACAATGAGCAGTTCTTC.

This clone was found once. The CDR3 spells CASSFGQVYEQYF. CDR3 nucleotides: TGTGCCAGCAGCTTTGGACAGGTCTACGAGCAGTACTTC. The V gene is TRBV11-2, the J gene TRBJ2-7, with TRBD1 matching 7 bases. The CDR3 is 13 amino acids. Trimming cost V 3 bases and J 3 bases; bases outside gene matches: 2. From germline, CDR1 is SGHAT and CDR2 FQNNGV. The complete variable domain, with remaining parts taken from reference TRBV11-2 and TRBJ2-7, reads EAGVAQSPRYKIIEKRQSVAFWCNPISGHATLYWYQQILGQGPKLLIQFQNNGVVDDSQLPKDRFSAERLKGVDSTLKIQPAKLEDSAVYLCASSFGQVYEQYFGPGTRLTVT.

The chain has TRBV7-2 and TRBJ2-2, with 7 bases that match TRBD2. CDR3 length equals 15 residues. J lost 7 bases, V lost 5 bases, and 10 bases had no gene match. The germline CDR1 and CDR2 sequences are SGHTA and FQGNSA. The CDR3 DNA is TGTGCCAGCAGCACTTATTTCCCTAGCGGCGGGGAGCTGTTTTTT. Translation: CASSTYFPSGGELFF. Full variable domain (missing parts from reference TRBV7-2 and TRBJ2-2): GAGVSQSPSNKVTEKGKDVELRCDPISGHTALYWYRQSLGQGLEFLIYFQGNSAPDKSGLPSDRFSAERTGGSVSTLTIQRTQQEDSAVYLCASSTYFPSGGELFFGEGSRLTVL.

This clone was observed once. The chain recombines TRBV9 with TRBJ1-1; no reliable D call. V shed 0 bases and J shed 0 bases, with 6 bases lying between them. This CDR3 region has 14 residues. The germline gives CDR1 SGDLS, CDR2 YYNGEE. CDR3 protein: CASSVESMNTEAFF. CDR3 in DNA: TGTGCCAGCAGCGTAGAATCCATGAACACTGAAGCTTTCTTT.

The chain joins TRBV7-9 to TRBJ1-1, with 9 bases matching TRBD1. Germline-derived CDR1 and CDR2 are SEHNR and FQNEAQ (reference sequence). This CDR3 region has 14 residues. V trimming: 4 bases; J trimming: 1 base; junction bases outside the gene matches: 1. The CDR3 coding sequence is TGTGCCAGCAGCTCGGGACAGGGGAACACTGAAGCTTTCTTT. Amino acids: CASSSGQGNTEAFF. The variable domain in full, completed from reference TRBV7-9 and TRBJ1-1, reads DTGVSQNPRHKITKRGQNVTFRCDPISEHNRLYWYRQTLGQGPEFLTYFQNEAQLEKSRLLSDRFSAERPKGSFSTLEIQRTEQGDSAMYLCASSSGQGNTEAFFGQGTRLTVV.

The rearrangement links TRBV28 to TRBJ1-1, with 8 bases that match TRBD1. The CDR3 loop spans 16 amino acids. J gave up 1 base and V 6 bases, and 10 bases lay outside the gene matches. Germline values: CDR1 MDHEN, CDR2 SYDVKM. CDR3 loop: CASSFQGARKNTEAFF. CDR3 nucleotide sequence: TGTGCCAGCAGCTTTCAGGGGGCGAGAAAGAACACTGAAGCTTTCTTT.

The J gene is TRBJ2-1, the V gene TRBV7-2; D unresolved. Trimming removed 4 bases at V and 9 bases at J, with 16 bases between. The CDR3 runs to 14 residues. From germline, CDR1 is SGHTA and CDR2 FQGNSA. The CDR3, as DNA: TGTGCCAGCAGCTCTGTAGAAGTCCGAGGTGAGCAGTTCTTC. Translated, it gives CASSSVEVRGEQFF.

This chain links TRBV2 with TRBJ1-5; 11 bases match TRBD1. The CDR3 has 15 amino acids. Germline CDR1 SNHLY, CDR2 FYNNEI. The V segment lost 5 bases and the J segment 6 bases; nucleotides outside the gene matches: 6. CDR3 sequence: CASSPDRGLAQPQHF. In DNA form, the CDR3 reads TGTGCCAGCAGTCCGGACAGGGGGCTGGCTCAGCCCCAGCATTTT.

The V gene is TRBV19, the J gene TRBJ1-4; D perhaps matches TRBD1 (6 bases). V was shortened by 7 bases and J by 5 bases, with 11 bases between the two germline ends. Germline lookup yields CDR1 LNHDA and CDR2 SQIVND (reference sequence). There are 13 residues in the CDR3. The CDR3 nucleotides read TGTGCCAGTACTCCCCAGGGGAATGAAAAACTGTTTTTT. Encoded protein: CASTPQGNEKLFF.

The CDR3 sequence is CASRGGVYGYTF. CDR3 DNA sequence: TGTGCCAGCAGGGGGGGGGTCTATGGCTACACCTTC. The chain carries TRBV28 and TRBJ1-2; weak D call: TRBD1 (5 bases). Germline lookup yields CDR1 MDHEN and CDR2 SYDVKM. The CDR3 extends over 12 amino acids. Trimming removed 6 bases from V and 4 bases from J, with 9 bases in between.

The gene calls are TRBV6-5 and TRBJ1-1; 8 nucleotides line up with TRBD1. Germline trimming cut 5 bases from V and 4 bases from J; bases unmatched to any gene: 6. The CDR3 contains 14 residues. Germline values: CDR1 MNHEY, CDR2 SVGAGI. The DNA for the CDR3 is TGTGCCAGCAGTCGACAGGGGACGAGCACTGAAGCTTTCTTT. It codes for CASSRQGTSTEAFF.

The chain recombines TRBV11-3 with TRBJ1-2; the D gene is possibly TRBD1 (6 bases). V dropped 1 base and J dropped 0 bases, with 21 bases sitting between them. Germline CDR1 reads SGHNT; CDR2 reads YENEEA. The CDR3 has 19 residues. CDR3 coding DNA: TGTGCCAGCAGCTTAGTGGGAGCCGGGACAATTGTCCCTAACTATGGCTACACCTTC. Its protein product is CASSLVGAGTIVPNYGYTF.